These 27 T cell receptor beta chains originate from one sample sequenced in a study of regulatory T cells in long-lasting Graves disease. Time point: newly diagnosed GD, antithyroid drugs for less than 3 months. The TCR library used RNA extracted from PBMCs. Arm-PCR of CDR3 regions and iRepertoire HTBI primers were the basis on which TCR beta libraries were built. TCRdb reprocessed the multiplex PCR reads via MiXCR and lists one record per CDR3 protein. Of about 460,000 distinct CDR3 sequences listed, 14% were seen once; the top ten hold roughly 15%. This sample also belongs to another study, concerning T cells in Graves' hyperthyroidism and ophthalmopathy.

This sample comprised peripheral blood mononuclear cells (PBMCs), obtained at new diagnosis, from a patient treated with antithyroid drugs. The source of these receptors is a woman in her fifties or sixties with Graves disease.

This clonotype was recorded at least ten times. The rearrangement uses TRBV28 and TRBJ2-3; D not resolved. The V and J ends lost 6 bases and 1 base respectively, with 11 bases between them. CDR1 is MDHEN and CDR2 is SYDVKM in the germline V gene. The CDR3 sequence is 14 residues long. The CDR3 reads CASSKAVGTDTQYF. CDR3 coding DNA: TGTGCCAGCAGCAAAGCAGTGGGCACAGATACGCAGTATTTT.

This clonotype was counted at least ten times. This chain uses TRBV28 with TRBJ2-7; no clear D. From germline, CDR1 is MDHEN and CDR2 SYDVKM. Trimming stripped 5 bases from V and 5 bases from J, with 10 bases between. This CDR3 spans 12 amino acids. The CDR3: CASSLHHDEQYF. CDR3 sequence (DNA): TGTGCCAGCAGTCTCCACCACGACGAGCAGTACTTC.

V and J are TRBV30 and TRBJ1-1, with D hard to call. This CDR3 is built from 12 residues. The V and J ends lost 0 bases and 4 bases respectively, with 6 bases between them. Germline lookup yields CDR1 GTSNPN and CDR2 SVGIG (reference sequence). The CDR3 loop reads CAWSVQTTEAFF. In DNA, the CDR3 is TGTGCCTGGAGTGTTCAGACCACTGAAGCTTTCTTT.

This clonotype occurred a few times. CDR3 nucleotides: TGTGCCAGCAGTTGGGACATCCGCCGGGAGCAGTACTTC. Amino acid sequence: CASSWDIRREQYF. The genes are TRBV6-5 and TRBJ2-7; the D gene is possibly TRBD1 (6 bases). Trimming removed 4 bases from V and 7 bases from J, with 14 bases in between. The V gene's germline CDR1 is MNHEY and CDR2 SVGAGI. This CDR3 contains 13 residues.

This clonotype was seen more than once but under ten times. In DNA, the CDR3 is TGCGCCAGCAGCTTGGAAGGGTTTAGTGAAAAACTGTTTTTT. It yields the protein CASSLEGFSEKLFF. The rearrangement joins TRBV5-1 to TRBJ1-4; no reliable D call. Trimming removed 0 bases from V and 7 bases from J, with 10 bases in between. CDR3 length: 14 amino acids. The germline V gene encodes CDR1 SGHRS and CDR2 YFSETQ.

In its sample, this clonotype was seen many times. The chain links TRBV27 to TRBJ2-1, with TRBD2 matching 10 bases. V lost 7 bases, J lost 6 bases, and 9 bases stayed unmatched. The germline V gene has CDR1 MNHEY and CDR2 SMNVEV (reference sequence). This CDR3 spans 15 amino acids. The CDR3 here is CASNPSGSLSNEQFF. DNA of the CDR3: TGTGCCAGCAATCCTAGCGGGAGTCTATCCAATGAGCAGTTCTTC.

This clonotype was found many times. This chain uses TRBV12-3 or TRBV12-4 with TRBJ1-1, with D perhaps matching TRBD1 (5 bases). The length of the CDR3 is 14 residues. V dropped 4 bases and J dropped 7 bases, with 16 bases sitting between them. The CDR3 protein is CASSYTLGLGEAFF. As DNA, the CDR3 is TGTGCCAGCAGTTATACGTTGGGACTTGGTGAAGCTTTCTTT.

A few counts support this clonotype. The J gene is TRBJ2-1, the V gene TRBV5-4; no clear D gene. CDR3 length: 15 residues. Germline V gives CDR1 SGHNT, CDR2 YYREEE (reference sequence). Deletions cut 2 bases from V and 2 bases from J, with 11 bases between. CDR3 sequence reads: CASSFSVGTYNEQFF. CDR3 coding DNA: TGTGCCAGCAGCTTCAGTGTCGGTACCTACAATGAGCAGTTCTTC.

Ten or more counts support this clonotype. This sequence joins TRBV19 and TRBJ1-2; 7 bases map to TRBD1. This CDR3 is built from 16 residues. Trimming removed 0 bases from V and 6 bases from J; junction bases left unmatched: 10. Per the germline V gene, CDR1 is LNHDA and CDR2 is SQIVND (reference sequence). The CDR3 DNA is TGTGCCAGTAGTATAGACCCGGGACAGAGGATTAATGGCTACACCTTC. It yields the protein CASSIDPGQRINGYTF.

This clonotype has at least ten counts. The genes are TRBV11-2 and TRBJ2-4, with unresolved D. The germline CDR1 and CDR2 sequences are SGHAT and FQNNGV. The CDR3 consists of 12 residues. The V end was cut by 2 bases, the J end by 13 bases, with 12 bases between. The CDR3 sequence is CASSLRLGRQYF. In DNA form, the CDR3 reads TGTGCCAGCAGCTTACGCCTCGGCAGACAGTACTTC.

This rearrangement joins TRBV9 to TRBJ2-1, with a tentative D call TRBD2 (5 bases). The CDR3 is 15 residues long. The germline V and J ends were trimmed by 6 bases and 4 bases, with 17 bases remaining between them. Germline CDR1 reads SGDLS; CDR2 reads YYNGEE. CDR3 in amino acids: CASTPGVPLYNEQFF. CDR3 nucleotide sequence: TGTGCCAGCACCCCCGGGGTCCCACTATACAATGAGCAGTTCTTC.

This clonotype was observed many times. The chain carries TRBV19 and TRBJ2-1; TRBD2 matches 7 bases. The CDR3 sequence is 16 residues long. Germline V lookup: CDR1 LNHDA, CDR2 SQIVND (reference sequence). After removal of 3 bases from V and 2 bases from J, the junction contained 7 bases not matched to a gene. This chain's CDR3 is CASSIRTSRAYNEQFF. The CDR3 nucleotides are TGTGCCAGTAGTATCCGGACTAGTCGGGCCTACAATGAGCAGTTCTTC.

The chain uses TRBV27 and TRBJ1-1, with 7 bases lining up with TRBD1. The germline V gene encodes CDR1 MNHEY and CDR2 SMNVEV (reference sequence). The J segment lost 1 base and the V segment lost 6 bases, leaving 5 bases of the junction unmatched. The CDR3 is 14 amino acids. CDR3 loop: CASSQGQQNTEAFF. The CDR3 bases are TGTGCCAGCAGCCAGGGACAGCAGAACACTGAAGCTTTCTTT.

This clonotype was observed a handful of times. V and J are TRBV30 and TRBJ1-3; D is unresolved. Germline-derived CDR1 and CDR2 are GTSNPN and SVGIG (reference sequence). Trimming removed 4 bases at V and 0 bases at J, with 13 bases between. This CDR3 has 15 residues. The CDR3 here is CAWTLAGGSGNTIYF. The CDR3 region has the DNA TGTGCCTGGACCCTCGCGGGTGGCTCTGGAAACACCATATATTTT.

This clonotype was observed many times. V and J are TRBV28 and TRBJ1-2, with D possibly TRBD1 on 5 matching bases. CDR1 and CDR2 from the germline V gene are MDHEN and SYDVKM. V dropped 8 bases and J dropped 8 bases, with 21 bases sitting between them. This CDR3 is 14 amino acids long. DNA for the CDR3: TGTGCCAGCGGCCCAACCGTCGGGGCGCGGGGCTACACCTTC. It encodes CASGPTVGARGYTF.

This clonotype was counted at least ten times. CDR3 region: CASSQTGSSYEQYF. The CDR3 DNA reads as TGTGCCAGCAGCCAGACAGGGTCTTCCTACGAGCAGTACTTC. The chain combines TRBV7-9 with TRBJ2-7; the match to TRBD1 covers 7 bases. V dropped 5 bases and J dropped 1; count of bases not matched to a gene: 5. This CDR3 contains 14 residues. The germline CDR1 and CDR2 sequences are SEHNR and FQNEAQ (reference sequence).

In regard to this clonotype: A much larger clone sits a single nucleotide away, making a read error possible. No conserved phenylalanine or tryptophan ends this CDR3, so it is likely a read error. This chain joins TRBV11-2 and TRBJ2-3; perhaps TRBD2 as D (6 bases). The germline V gene has CDR1 SGHAT and CDR2 FQNNGV. This CDR3 contains 13 residues. V was trimmed by 5 bases and J by 4 bases, leaving 10 bases between them. For the CDR3, the DNA is TGTGCCAGCAGCCGCGGCGGGGCAGATACGCAGTATTTG. As protein: CASSRGGADTQYL.

V and J are TRBV7-2 and TRBJ2-7; 8 bases match TRBD2. There are 15 residues in the CDR3. The junction had 3 bases not matched to a gene; V was cut back by 0 bases and J by 2 bases. CDR1 and CDR2 (germline): SGHTA, FQGNSA. The CDR3 coding sequence is TGTGCCAGCAGCTTAGCTAGCGGGACCGCCTACGAGCAGTACTTC. This encodes CASSLASGTAYEQYF.

This clonotype was detected many times. V is TRBV7-2 and J is TRBJ2-7; D not certain. V gave up 8 bases and J gave up 4 bases, with 9 bases separating them. The CDR3 has 11 residues. Germline values: CDR1 SGHTA, CDR2 FQGNSA. CDR3 amino acids: CASATVYEQYF. The CDR3 DNA is TGTGCCAGCGCCACCGTTTACGAGCAGTACTTC.

This clonotype was counted ten times or more. V and J are TRBV30 and TRBJ2-5, with TRBD1 as a possible D gene (5 bases). The CDR3 is made up of 18 amino acids. V was cut by 1 base and J by 0 bases, with 21 bases left in between. The germline gives CDR1 GTSNPN, CDR2 SVGIG (reference sequence). The CDR3 region has the DNA TGTGCCTGGAGTGCGGGCCCAGGGATAGGATATAACCAAGAGACCCAGTACTTC. This encodes CAWSAGPGIGYNQETQYF.

This clonotype was seen ten or more times. The J gene is TRBJ2-7, the V gene TRBV2; either TRBD1 or TRBD2 may supply D (5 bases each). Trimming cost V 3 bases and J 5 bases, with 14 bases left between them. CDR1 is SNHLY, CDR2 FYNNEI, per germline. The CDR3 is 14 residues long. The CDR3 nucleotides are TGTGCCAGCAGTGACGGGACCCAAGTCCACGAGCAGTACTTC. Protein: CASSDGTQVHEQYF.

This clonotype was found many times. This chain joins TRBV6-5 and TRBJ2-7; TRBD1 is a possible D gene (6 bases). From germline, CDR1 is MNHEY and CDR2 SVGAGI. Trimming cost V 2 bases and J 2 bases, with 13 bases left between them. This CDR3 region has 15 residues. This CDR3 is CASSYATGATYEQYF. The CDR3 DNA is TGTGCCAGCAGTTACGCGACAGGCGCGACCTACGAGCAGTACTTC.

Points on this clonotype: With only one base between it and a far larger clone, this is likely a read error. The J gene is TRBJ2-1, the V gene TRBV5-1, with a tentative D call TRBD2 (6 bases). Trimming shortened V by 4 bases and J by 10 bases, and 12 bases separated the two germline ends. The germline V gene encodes CDR1 SGHRS and CDR2 YFSETQ. The CDR3 runs to 12 residues. The CDR3 protein is CASSPGVGEQFF. The CDR3, as DNA: TGCGCCAGCAGCCCGGGGGTGGGCGAGCAGTTCTTC.

This clonotype occurred many times. The chain has TRBV27 and TRBJ1-5; possibly TRBD1 for D (6 bases). Trimming pared 6 bases from V and 11 bases from J, leaving 26 bases between. CDR3 length equals 16 residues. Germline V CDR1 and CDR2: MNHEY, SMNVEV (reference sequence). CDR3 protein: CASSPGKAPGQLTQHF. In nucleotides, the CDR3 is TGTGCCAGCAGCCCCGGCAAGGCACCGGGACAATTAACCCAGCATTTT.

In this sample, this clonotype turned up a few times. The chain employs TRBV5-6 and TRBJ2-7, with 7 nucleotides matching TRBD1. The germline V gene encodes CDR1 SGHDT and CDR2 YYEEEE. There are 13 residues in the CDR3. V gave up 4 bases and J gave up 7 bases; unmatched junction bases: 8. The CDR3 nucleotides are TGTGCCAGCAGCAGGCAGGGGGTGAGGGAGCAGTACTTC. It encodes CASSRQGVREQYF.

This clonotype was found many times. The gene calls are TRBV9 and TRBJ2-7; 10 nucleotides agree with TRBD2. From germline, CDR1 is SGDLS and CDR2 YYNGEE. V lost 4 bases to trimming and J lost 5 bases; unmatched junction nucleotides: 12. The CDR3 sequence is 16 residues long. For the CDR3, the DNA is TGTGCCAGCAGCCCGACGATTAGCGGGAGGTTCGACGAGCAGTACTTC. Protein product: CASSPTISGRFDEQYF.

The table lists this clonotype with a few counts. The chain has TRBV7-9 and TRBJ1-2; TRBD1 might be the D (6 bases). The CDR3 is 15 residues long. CDR1 and CDR2 from the germline V gene are SEHNR and FQNEAQ (reference sequence). Trimming removed 6 bases at V and 4 bases at J, with 18 bases between. Here the CDR3 reads CASRQVGGPTYGYTF. The CDR3 bases are TGTGCCAGCAGACAGGTCGGGGGGCCGACCTATGGCTACACCTTC.